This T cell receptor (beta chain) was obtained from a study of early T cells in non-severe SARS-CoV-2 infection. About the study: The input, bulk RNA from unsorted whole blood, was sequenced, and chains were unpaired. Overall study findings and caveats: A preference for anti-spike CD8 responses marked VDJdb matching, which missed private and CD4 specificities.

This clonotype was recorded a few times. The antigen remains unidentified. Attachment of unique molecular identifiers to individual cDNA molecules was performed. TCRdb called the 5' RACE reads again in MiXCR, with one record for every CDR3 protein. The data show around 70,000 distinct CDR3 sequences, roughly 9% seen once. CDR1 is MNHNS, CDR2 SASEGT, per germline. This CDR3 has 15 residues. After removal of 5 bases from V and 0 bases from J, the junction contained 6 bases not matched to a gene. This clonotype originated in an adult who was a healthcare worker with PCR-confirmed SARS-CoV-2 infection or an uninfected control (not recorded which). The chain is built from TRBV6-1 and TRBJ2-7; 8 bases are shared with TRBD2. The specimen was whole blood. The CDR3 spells CASSSVAGSSYEQYF. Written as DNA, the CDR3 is TGTGCCAGCAGTTCCGTAGCGGGAAGCTCCTACGAGCAGTACTTC.